The text below deals with one T cell receptor (beta chain). Chain pairing is unknown; alpha and beta were sequenced separately. The method was immunoSEQ multiplex PCR; TCRdb's version includes in-frame clones alone and lacks a portion of them. In the table there are about 59,000 clones, roughly 79% of which are singletons. The CDR3 has 11 amino acids. CDR1 and CDR2 (germline): DFQATT, SNEGSKA (reference sequence). V was trimmed by 6 bases and J by 8 bases, leaving 13 bases between them. This sample was taken from a study of T cells in tuberculosis. Thawed, overnight-rested PBMC were stained with GMM-loaded CD1B tetramer, viability dye and anti-CD3, then sorted. The CD1B tetramers carried C32 glucose monomycolate purified from Rhodococcus equi. Before cryopreservation, the sorted PBMC lost their CD14-expressing monocytes.

This sequence originates from an adult woman with latent tuberculosis. Sequences were obtained from CD1b-GMM tetramer-negative cells sorted from PBMCs. The V call is TRBV20-1, the J call TRBJ1-1, with no clear D. CDR3 nucleotide sequence: TGCAGTGCCGGGGAACACGCGGAAGCTTTCTTT. Translation: CSAGEHAEAFF.